Listed here are 10 T cell receptor beta chains from one sample, sequenced in a study of shared clonotypes between healthy human individuals. Measured with immunoSEQ multiplex PCR; TCRdb has only the in-frame clones, and not every one. The data show about 2 million clones, 85% to 95% seen once. Sequencing input: naive CD4+ T cells sorted from blood. Documented subset: CD45RA+ positively selected. All receptors come from a man between 18 and 35 years old in good health.

The CDR3 DNA reads TGTGCCATATCAAGGAGCGACAGGGGGAACACTGAAGCTTTCTTT. This sequence encodes CAISRSDRGNTEAFF. The chain combines TRBV10-3 with TRBJ1-1; 8 bases fit TRBD1. The CDR3 has 15 residues. Trimming cost V 9 bases and J 1 base; bases outside gene matches: 10. The germline gives CDR1 ENHRY, CDR2 SYGVKD.

The V and J genes are TRBV25-1 and TRBJ2-1; D is unclear. V was pared by 4 bases and J by 7 bases, with 14 bases between. Per germline, CDR1 MGHDK and CDR2 SYGVNS. The CDR3 runs 14 residues. The chain's CDR3 is CASSVRLGRNEQFF. The CDR3 region has the DNA TGTGCCAGCAGTGTAAGGCTTGGAAGGAATGAGCAGTTCTTC.

CDR3 sequence: CAIRTGAINEKLFF. The CDR3 coding sequence is TGTGCCATTAGGACAGGGGCGATCAATGAAAAACTGTTTTTT. The V and J genes are TRBV28 and TRBJ1-4; TRBD1 matches at 9 bases. This CDR3 is built from 14 residues. Germline trimming cut 10 bases from V and 5 bases from J; bases unmatched to any gene: 8. Germline CDR1 reads MDHEN; CDR2 reads SYDVKM.

The CDR3 protein is CASSPGGTDGTQYF. Written as DNA, the CDR3 is TGTGCCAGCTCACCAGGGGGGACAGATGGGACCCAGTACTTC. J is TRBJ2-5 and V is TRBV18; tentatively, D is TRBD1 (7 bases). Between the trimmed V and J ends, which lost 2 bases and 7 bases, there was a span of 14 bases. Germline V gives CDR1 KGHSH, CDR2 LQKENI. The CDR3 is made up of 14 amino acids.

This chain uses TRBV28 with TRBJ2-7, with 12 bases fitting TRBD1. The junction had 11 bases not matched to a gene; V was cut back by 4 bases and J by 7 bases. The CDR3 totals 16 residues. Germline V gene sequence: CDR1 MDHEN, CDR2 SYDVKM. The CDR3 coding sequence is TGTGCCAGCAGTTCTCGAGGGACAGGGGGCTCGAGGGAGCAGTACTTC. Translating gives CASSSRGTGGSREQYF.

The J gene is TRBJ2-7, the V gene TRBV2, with a tentative D call TRBD2 (5 bases). The length of the CDR3 is 13 residues. V shed 7 bases and J shed 0 bases, with 10 bases lying between them. Germline V CDR1 and CDR2: SNHLY, FYNNEI. The CDR3 spells CASKTGSSYEQYF. CDR3 nucleotide sequence: TGTGCCAGCAAAACGGGGAGCTCCTACGAGCAGTACTTC.

The chain recombines TRBV7-9 with TRBJ1-6, with D possibly TRBD1 on 6 matching bases. Germline values: CDR1 SEHNR, CDR2 FQNEAQ (reference sequence). Between the trimmed V and J ends, which lost 2 bases and 7 bases, there was a span of 12 bases. This CDR3 has 15 residues. The CDR3 DNA follows: TGTGCCAGCAGCTTAAGTGGACAGTTAAATTCACCCCTCCACTTT. Amino acids: CASSLSGQLNSPLHF. The full variable domain, completed using reference TRBV7-9 and TRBJ1-6, is DTGVSQNPRHKITKRGQNVTFRCDPISEHNRLYWYRQTLGQGPEFLTYFQNEAQLEKSRLLSDRFSAERPKGSFSTLEIQRTEQGDSAMYLCASSLSGQLNSPLHFGNGTRLTVT.

The genes are TRBV19 and TRBJ1-1; a weak D match, TRBD1 (5 bases). Germline CDR1 LNHDA, CDR2 SQIVND (reference sequence). V shed 0 bases and J shed 4 bases, with 12 bases lying between them. There are 15 residues in the CDR3. The CDR3 coding sequence is TGTGCCAGTAGTATAGATCAACCGGGGCGCACTGAAGCTTTCTTT. Residues: CASSIDQPGRTEAFF. Full variable domain (outside the CDR3, taken from reference TRBV19 and TRBJ1-1): DGGITQSPKYLFRKEGQNVTLSCEQNLNHDAMYWYRQDPGQGLRLIYYSQIVNDFQKGDIAEGYSVSREKKESFPLTVTSAQKNPTAFYLCASSIDQPGRTEAFFGQGTRLTVV.

V gene TRBV28 combines with J gene TRBJ1-6; TRBD1 might be the D (6 bases). The CDR3 loop spans 18 amino acids. Germline V gives CDR1 MDHEN, CDR2 SYDVKM. Trimming pared 6 bases from V and 2 bases from J, leaving 20 bases between. CDR3 loop: CASRRRTVPSPYNSPLHF. The CDR3 coding sequence is TGTGCCAGCAGACGGAGGACAGTCCCGTCCCCCTATAATTCACCCCTCCACTTT. The full variable domain, in which reference TRBV28 and TRBJ1-6 provide the parts outside the CDR3, is DVKVTQSSRYLVKRTGEKVFLECVQDMDHENMFWYRQDPGLGLRLIYFSYDVKMKEKGDIPEGYSVSREKKERFSLILESASTNQTSMYLCASRRRTVPSPYNSPLHFGNGTRLTVT.

This chain joins TRBV6-1 and TRBJ1-5; TRBD1 might be the D (5 bases). Germline V gene lookup returns CDR1 MNHNS and CDR2 SASEGT. The CDR3 has 14 amino acids. Trimming stripped 7 bases from V and 2 bases from J, with 12 bases between. Written as DNA, the CDR3 is TGTGCCAGCATCCCGGGGGAACGCAATCAGCCCCAGCATTTT. This encodes CASIPGERNQPQHF.